One and the same sample provided the 14 T cell receptor beta chains below, sequenced in a study of OX40 agonist ivuxolimab in advanced cancers. The data were produced by immunoSEQ multiplex PCR, yet TCRdb's version contains in-frame clones alone and is incomplete. The sample lists about 27,000 clones; roughly 80% were seen once. The input for sequencing was CD4+ or CD8+ T cells sorted from blood, taken in a trial of the OX40 agonist ivuxolimab. The receptor source for this set is an adult with an advanced solid tumor such as melanoma, head and neck, liver or kidney cancer.

J is TRBJ2-7 and V is TRBV5-6; D call uncertain. In germline, CDR1 is SGHDT, CDR2 YYEEEE. V was cut by 2 bases and J by 0 bases, with 6 bases left in between. The CDR3 consists of 13 residues. CDR3 in amino acids: CASSLYNSYEQYF. The CDR3 region has the DNA TGTGCCAGCAGCTTATACAACTCCTACGAGCAGTACTTC.

The genes are TRBV19 and TRBJ2-1, with a weak D call TRBD2 (5 bases). This CDR3 is 13 amino acids long. Germline CDR1 reads LNHDA; CDR2 reads SQIVND (reference sequence). The ends were cut back, 5 bases at V and 6 bases at J, with 11 bases in the middle. CDR3 protein: CASSEAELNEQFF. DNA of the CDR3: TGTGCCAGTAGTGAAGCGGAGCTCAATGAGCAGTTCTTC. Variable domain in full (rest from reference TRBV19 and TRBJ2-1): DGGITQSPKYLFRKEGQNVTLSCEQNLNHDAMYWYRQDPGQGLRLIYYSQIVNDFQKGDIAEGYSVSREKKESFPLTVTSAQKNPTAFYLCASSEAELNEQFFGPGTRLTVL.

This chain joins TRBV30 and TRBJ2-1, with a weak D call TRBD1 (7 bases). CDR1 is GTSNPN, CDR2 SVGIG, per germline (reference sequence). The CDR3 is 13 amino acids. V lost 2 bases and J 8 bases, leaving 13 bases between the germline ends. The CDR3 sequence: CAWSQGGNDEQFF. The CDR3 DNA reads TGTGCCTGGAGTCAGGGGGGTAACGATGAGCAGTTCTTC.

The chain employs TRBV10-3 and TRBJ2-5, with D tentatively TRBD1 (6 bases). The CDR3 totals 15 residues. The germline V gene encodes CDR1 ENHRY and CDR2 SYGVKD. Trimming stripped 1 base from V and 5 bases from J, with 14 bases between. The CDR3 loop is CAISELGSGAETQYF. Written as DNA, the CDR3 is TGTGCCATCAGTGAGTTGGGGTCAGGGGCGGAGACCCAGTACTTC.

The gene calls are TRBV25-1 and TRBJ2-3; TRBD1 matches 10 bases. The V gene's germline CDR1 is MGHDK and CDR2 SYGVNS. J gave up 10 bases and V 1 base, and 8 bases lay outside the gene matches. The CDR3 length is 15 residues. CDR3 loop: CASSELGQGSWAQYF. The CDR3 bases are TGTGCCAGCAGTGAATTGGGACAGGGGAGTTGGGCGCAGTATTTT.

The rearrangement joins TRBV7-3 to TRBJ2-7; D might be TRBD2 (6 bases). The CDR3 is 13 residues long. V was trimmed by 2 bases and J by 6 bases, leaving 11 bases between them. Germline values: CDR1 SGHTA, CDR2 FQGTGA. In DNA, the CDR3 is TGTGCCAGCAGCTTACGGGAGCCGCGCGAGCAGTACTTC. It encodes CASSLREPREQYF. The whole variable domain, filled in from reference TRBV7-3 and TRBJ2-7, reads GAGVSQTPSNKVTEKGKYVELRCDPISGHTALYWYRQSLGQGPEFLIYFQGTGAADDSGLPNDRFFAVRPEGSVSTLKIQRTERGDSAVYLCASSLREPREQYFGPGTRLTVT.

The chain uses TRBV6-5 and TRBJ1-1; D is ambiguous. CDR1 is MNHEY, CDR2 SVGAGI, per germline. The CDR3 totals 15 residues. Trimming stripped 0 bases from V and 1 base from J, with 9 bases between. The CDR3 nucleotides are TGTGCCAGCAGTTACTCTGCAGCATGGAACACTGAAGCTTTCTTT. This translates into CASSYSAAWNTEAFF.

J is TRBJ1-1 and V is TRBV6-5; D is possibly TRBD1 (5 bases). Germline assignment: CDR1 MNHEY and CDR2 SVGAGI. Trimming pared 8 bases from V and 4 bases from J, leaving 14 bases between. CDR3 length: 13 residues. Here the CDR3 reads CASPYERGTEAFF. The CDR3 coding sequence is TGTGCCAGCCCCTACGAGAGGGGCACTGAAGCTTTCTTT.

This chain links TRBV2 with TRBJ2-7; no firm D call. This CDR3 has 15 amino acids. Germline V lookup: CDR1 SNHLY, CDR2 FYNNEI. The V gene lost 4 bases and the J gene lost 3 bases, with 16 bases spanning the gap. Written as DNA, the CDR3 is TGTGCCAGCAGTGTGGAGAGAACCAATAACTACGAGCAGTACTTC. Encoded protein: CASSVERTNNYEQYF.

The chain has TRBV5-1 and TRBJ2-7; D not certain. V gave up 5 bases and J gave up 6 bases, with 18 bases separating them. This CDR3 is 14 amino acids long. Looked up from germline, CDR1 is SGHRS and CDR2 is YFSETQ. CDR3 in amino acids: CASSARSLPSEQYF. Written as DNA, the CDR3 is TGCGCCAGCAGTGCACGGAGTCTCCCCTCCGAGCAGTACTTC.

This chain uses TRBV6-1 with TRBJ2-7; 7 nucleotides align to TRBD2. V was clipped by 6 bases and J by 2 bases; unmatched bases: 10. Per germline, CDR1 MNHNS and CDR2 SASEGT. This CDR3 spans 15 amino acids. The CDR3 bases are TGTGCCAGCAGGGAACGGACTAGTCTTCCCTACGAGCAGTACTTC. It specifies CASRERTSLPYEQYF.

The rearrangement uses TRBV7-8 and TRBJ2-7; a weak D match, TRBD2 (5 bases). The germline gives CDR1 SGHVS, CDR2 FQNEAQ. Trimming stripped 0 bases from V and 5 bases from J, with 26 bases between. This CDR3 region has 19 residues. The CDR3 here is CASSLAVRGWGMSVHEQYF. DNA for the CDR3: TGTGCCAGCAGCTTAGCTGTGAGAGGGTGGGGTATGAGTGTTCACGAGCAGTACTTC.

The CDR3 bases are TGCGCCAGCAGCCAAACCCAGGGGGAGATCTATGGCTACACCTTC. It is translated as CASSQTQGEIYGYTF. The chain couples TRBV4-1 to TRBJ1-2, with TRBD1 matching 7 bases. The CDR3 spans 15 residues. The germline V gene has CDR1 MGHRA and CDR2 YSYEKL. The trim removed 2 bases at V and 4 bases at J, leaving 7 bases unmatched.

The rearrangement links TRBV13 to TRBJ2-3, with 7 nucleotides matching TRBD2. V trimming: 5 bases; J trimming: 4 bases; junction bases outside the gene matches: 12. Germline CDR1 reads PRHDT; CDR2 reads FYEKMQ (reference sequence). This CDR3 is built from 16 residues. This CDR3 reads CASSPRTRRRSDTQYF. For the CDR3, the DNA is TGTGCCAGCAGCCCCAGGACTAGGCGACGCTCAGATACGCAGTATTTT.